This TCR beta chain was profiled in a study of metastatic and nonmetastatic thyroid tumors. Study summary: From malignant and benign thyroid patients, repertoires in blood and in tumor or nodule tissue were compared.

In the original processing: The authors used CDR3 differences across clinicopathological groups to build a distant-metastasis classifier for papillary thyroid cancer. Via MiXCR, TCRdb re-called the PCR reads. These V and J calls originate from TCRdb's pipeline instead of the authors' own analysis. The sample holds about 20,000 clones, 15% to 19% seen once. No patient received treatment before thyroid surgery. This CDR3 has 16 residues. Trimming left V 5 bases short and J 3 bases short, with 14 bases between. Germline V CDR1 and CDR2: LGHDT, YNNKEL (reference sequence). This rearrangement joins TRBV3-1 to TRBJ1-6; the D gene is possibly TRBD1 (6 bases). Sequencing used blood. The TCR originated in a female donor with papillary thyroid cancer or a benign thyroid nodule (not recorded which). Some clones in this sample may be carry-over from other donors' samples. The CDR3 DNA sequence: TGTGCCAGCAGCGGGGGCGGGACGAGCTATAATTCACCCCTCCACTTT. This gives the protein CASSGGGTSYNSPLHF.